This T cell receptor (beta chain) came from a study of identical twins. Study-level findings and limits: Within monozygotic twins, out-of-frame TCR alpha sharing was underestimated by the models. An excess of low generation probability was shown by twin-shared out-of-frame alpha sequences.

There are a few counts of this clonotype. Antigen: not known. TCRdb re-called the 5' RACE reads through MiXCR, storing one row per CDR3 protein. The sample contains approximately 500,000 distinct CDR3 sequences, more than 20% of which appear only once. Between the trimmed V and J ends, which lost 1 base and 6 bases, there was a span of 9 bases. This CDR3 spans 13 amino acids. The V gene's germline CDR1 is DFQATT and CDR2 SNEGSKA (reference sequence). This same sample was also part of a study on T cells expressing NK-cell markers.

The V and J genes are TRBV20-1 and TRBJ2-2; D remains unclear. This TCR came from a woman aged 18 to 35 in good health. The sample was CD4+ T cells sorted from blood. The CDR3 here is CSARARPAGELFF. The CDR3 DNA is TGCAGTGCTAGAGCCCGACCAGCCGGGGAGCTGTTTTTT.